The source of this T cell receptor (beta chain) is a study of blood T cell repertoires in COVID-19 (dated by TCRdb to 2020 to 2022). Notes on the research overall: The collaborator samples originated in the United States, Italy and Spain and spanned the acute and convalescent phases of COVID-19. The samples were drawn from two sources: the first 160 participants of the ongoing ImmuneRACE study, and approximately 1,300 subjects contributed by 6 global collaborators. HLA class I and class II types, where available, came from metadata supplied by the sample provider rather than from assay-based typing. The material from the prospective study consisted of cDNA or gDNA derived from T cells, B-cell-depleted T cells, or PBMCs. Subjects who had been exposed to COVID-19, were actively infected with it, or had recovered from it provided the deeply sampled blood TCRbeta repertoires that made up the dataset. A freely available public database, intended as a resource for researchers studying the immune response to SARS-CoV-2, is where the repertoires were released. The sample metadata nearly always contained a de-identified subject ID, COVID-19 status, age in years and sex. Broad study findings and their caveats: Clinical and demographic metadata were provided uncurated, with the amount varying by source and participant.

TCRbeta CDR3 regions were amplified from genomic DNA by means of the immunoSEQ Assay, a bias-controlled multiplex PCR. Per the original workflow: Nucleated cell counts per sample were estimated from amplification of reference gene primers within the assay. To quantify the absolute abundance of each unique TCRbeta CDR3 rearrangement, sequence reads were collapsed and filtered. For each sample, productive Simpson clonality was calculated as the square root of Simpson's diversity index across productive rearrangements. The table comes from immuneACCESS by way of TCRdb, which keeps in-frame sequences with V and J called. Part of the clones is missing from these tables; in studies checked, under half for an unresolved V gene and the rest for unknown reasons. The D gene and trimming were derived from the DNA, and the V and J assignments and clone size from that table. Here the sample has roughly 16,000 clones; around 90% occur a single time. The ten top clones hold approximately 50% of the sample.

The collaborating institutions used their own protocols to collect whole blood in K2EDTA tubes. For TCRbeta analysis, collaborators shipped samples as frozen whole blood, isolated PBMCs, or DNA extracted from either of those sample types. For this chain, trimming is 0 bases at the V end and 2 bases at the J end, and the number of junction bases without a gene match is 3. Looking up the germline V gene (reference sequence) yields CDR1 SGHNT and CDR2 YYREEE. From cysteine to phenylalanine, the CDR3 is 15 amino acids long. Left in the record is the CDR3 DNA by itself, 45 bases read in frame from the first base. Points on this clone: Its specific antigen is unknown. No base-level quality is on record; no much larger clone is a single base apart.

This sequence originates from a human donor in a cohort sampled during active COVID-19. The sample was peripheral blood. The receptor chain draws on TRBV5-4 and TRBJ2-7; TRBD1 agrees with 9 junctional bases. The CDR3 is CASSLGQGVTYEQYF. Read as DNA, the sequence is TGTGCCAGCAGCTTGGGACAGGGGGTAACCTACGAGCAGTACTTC.